The clone carrying this T cell receptor (beta chain) showed up many times. A marrow graft followed busulfan-fludarabine conditioning, with cyclophosphamide on days +3 and +4. Method: immunoSEQ multiplex PCR; TCRdb's copy keeps in-frame clones and lacks some. The record shows about 2,600 clones for this sample, with no singletons present. In germline, CDR1 is MNHNS, CDR2 SASEGT. Trimming at V came to 4 bases and at J to 1 base, leaving 7 bases not matched to a gene. This CDR3 spans 16 amino acids. The sample belongs to a study of T cells after posttransplantation cyclophosphamide. This rearrangement joins TRBV6-1 to TRBJ2-1; 7 bases align to TRBD2. The origin of this receptor is a female patient between 50 and 60 years old who received an allogeneic stem cell transplant from a related donor, was CMV-positive, and had no GVHD. Some of the T cells may derive from the graft donor. Specimen: PBMCs, collected 32 days after allogeneic stem cell transplant with posttransplant cyclophosphamide. CDR3 nucleotide sequence: TGTGCCAGCAGTGTGACCGGGACTATTTCCTACAATGAGCAGTTCTTC. As protein: CASSVTGTISYNEQFF.